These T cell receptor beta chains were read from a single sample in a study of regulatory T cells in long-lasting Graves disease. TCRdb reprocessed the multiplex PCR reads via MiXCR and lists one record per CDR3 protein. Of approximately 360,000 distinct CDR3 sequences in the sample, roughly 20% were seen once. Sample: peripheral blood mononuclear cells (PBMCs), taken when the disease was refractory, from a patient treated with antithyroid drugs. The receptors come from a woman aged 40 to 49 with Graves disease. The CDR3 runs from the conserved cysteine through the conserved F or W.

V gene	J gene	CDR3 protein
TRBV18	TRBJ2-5	CASSSVFQETQYF
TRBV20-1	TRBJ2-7	CSAGLAGGPPYYEQYF
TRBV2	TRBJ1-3	CASSAPGARGNTMYF
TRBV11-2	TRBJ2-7	CASSLDGSSGSTDEQYF
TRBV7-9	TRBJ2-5	CASSPLDETQYF
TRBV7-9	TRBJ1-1	CASSLVRTGGMNTEAFF
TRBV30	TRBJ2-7	CAWRMGGNWNEQYF
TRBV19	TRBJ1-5	CASSIFFDFNSNQPQHF
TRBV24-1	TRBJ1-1	CATSDPRDRSEAFF
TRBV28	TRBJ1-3	CASSSGDRDGNTIYF
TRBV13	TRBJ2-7	CASSLGVTVYYEQYF
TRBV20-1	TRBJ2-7	CSASSEAYEQYF
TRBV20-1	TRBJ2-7	CSAPLAGPFYEQYF
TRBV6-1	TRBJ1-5	CASSVGTYSNQPQHF
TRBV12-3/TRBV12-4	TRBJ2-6	CASSLNQGSGANVLTF
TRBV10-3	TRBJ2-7	CAISEKNRDPYEQYF
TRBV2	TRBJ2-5	CASSQLLAGGRLQETQYF
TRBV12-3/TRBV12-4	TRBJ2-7	CASRNTPGLAGGSSYEQYF
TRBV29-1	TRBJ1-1	CSVGRQGADTEAFF
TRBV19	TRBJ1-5	CASRKDPRGNQPQHF
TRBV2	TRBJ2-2	CAVRPSGRETGELFF
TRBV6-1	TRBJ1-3	CASTKRIDREGNTIYF
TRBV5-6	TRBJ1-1	CASSYTMNTEAFF